This record looks at one TCR beta chain sequence and its context. These data originate in a study of T cell changes during pregnancy in multiple sclerosis. The V gene's germline CDR1 is SGDLS and CDR2 YYNGEE. V was clipped by 0 bases and J by 7 bases; unmatched bases: 4. The CDR3 has 15 amino acids. The table came from immunoSEQ multiplex PCR; TCRdb's copy has only in-frame clones and leaves some out. The sample lists about 62,000 clones, 80% to 90% occurring once. The sequences come from peripheral blood, collected in the first trimester of pregnancy. This TCR was recovered from a female donor with multiple sclerosis, enrolled in a pregnancy study. The V and J genes are TRBV9 and TRBJ1-4; TRBD1 matches 9 bases. In nucleotides, the CDR3 is TGTGCCAGCAGCGTAGAAGGGACAGGGCGTGAAAAACTGTTTTTT. It yields the protein CASSVEGTGREKLFF.